The 3 T cell receptor beta chains listed next were all sequenced from one sample in a study of T-cell reconstitution after alpha-beta-depleted transplantation in children. Unique molecular identifiers were incorporated into the prepared TCRbeta library. Via MiXCR, TCRdb re-called the PCR reads, giving one row per CDR3 protein. The table records about 360,000 distinct CDR3 sequences, 13% of them present only once. Sequencing was performed on PBMCs, taken from the stem cell graft. These receptor sequences come from a human donor who donated a stem cell graft to a child with Fanconi anemia.

The chain couples TRBV7-3 to TRBJ2-5; perhaps TRBD1 as D (5 bases). The CDR3 length is 15 residues. Germline V gene sequence: CDR1 SGHTA, CDR2 FQGTGA. V dropped 6 bases and J dropped 1 base, with 15 bases sitting between them. CDR3 bases: TGTGCCAGCAGACAGACAGCCCAGCCCCAAGAGACCCAGTACTTC. Protein: CASRQTAQPQETQYF.

V and J are TRBV24-1 and TRBJ2-2; 9 bases fit TRBD1. The CDR3 is 16 amino acids. Trimming cost V 4 bases and J 4 bases; bases outside gene matches: 6. In germline, CDR1 is KGHDR, CDR2 SFDVKD. The CDR3 loop is CATSDSGQGATGELFF. DNA of the CDR3: TGTGCCACCAGTGACTCGGGACAGGGCGCCACCGGGGAGCTGTTTTTT.

The sample holds many counts of this clonotype. The chain employs TRBV11-2 and TRBJ2-3; D unclear. The V and J ends lost 2 bases and 4 bases respectively, with 7 bases between them. Germline CDR1 reads SGHAT; CDR2 reads FQNNGV. The length of the CDR3 is 13 residues. The CDR3 DNA is TGTGCCAGCAGCTTAACTTATCCAGATACGCAGTATTTT. The encoded protein is CASSLTYPDTQYF.